This TCR beta chain was documented in a study of blood T cell repertoires in COVID-19. Followed over time, Seattle patients had been enrolled while infection was active. The V end was cut by 1 base, the J end by 5 bases, with 11 bases between. CDR1 LNHNV and CDR2 YYDKDF come from the germline V gene (reference sequence). CDR3 length: 14 residues. Clones were sequenced by immunoSEQ multiplex PCR, and TCRdb holds only the in-frame ones, with some missing. The repertoire consists of fewer than 250,000 clones, with around 88% occurring once and the leading ten covering 5% to 6%. The sequenced sample consisted of peripheral blood. This sequence originates from an elderly woman with COVID-19, enrolled during active disease. The chain links TRBV15 to TRBJ1-1; the D gene is possibly TRBD1 (6 bases). In DNA form, the CDR3 reads TGTGCCACCAGCAGAGTACAGGGCAGTACTGAAGCTTTCTTT. Its translation: CATSRVQGSTEAFF.